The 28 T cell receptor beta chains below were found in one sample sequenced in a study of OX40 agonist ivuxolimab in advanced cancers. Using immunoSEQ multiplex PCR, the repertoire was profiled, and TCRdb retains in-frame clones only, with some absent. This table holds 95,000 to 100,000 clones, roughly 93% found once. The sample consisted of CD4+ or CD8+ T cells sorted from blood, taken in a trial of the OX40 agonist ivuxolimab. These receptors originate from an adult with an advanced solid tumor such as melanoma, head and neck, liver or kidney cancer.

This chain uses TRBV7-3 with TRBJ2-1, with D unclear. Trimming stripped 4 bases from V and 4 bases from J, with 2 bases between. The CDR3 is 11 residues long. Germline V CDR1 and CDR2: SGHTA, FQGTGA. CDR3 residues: CASSWYNEQFF. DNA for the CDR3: TGTGCCAGCAGCTGGTACAATGAGCAGTTCTTC.

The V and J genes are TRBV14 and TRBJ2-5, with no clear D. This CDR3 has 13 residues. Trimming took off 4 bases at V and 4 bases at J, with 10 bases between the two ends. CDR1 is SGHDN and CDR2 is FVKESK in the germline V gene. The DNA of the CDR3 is TGTGCCAGCAGCCGTAACGCAGGAGAGACCCAGTACTTC. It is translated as CASSRNAGETQYF.

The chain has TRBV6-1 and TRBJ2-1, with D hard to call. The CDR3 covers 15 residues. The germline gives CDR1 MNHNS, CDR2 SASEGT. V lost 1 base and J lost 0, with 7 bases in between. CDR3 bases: TGTGCCAGCAGTGAAGGACAAATCTCCTACAATGAGCAGTTCTTC. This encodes CASSEGQISYNEQFF.

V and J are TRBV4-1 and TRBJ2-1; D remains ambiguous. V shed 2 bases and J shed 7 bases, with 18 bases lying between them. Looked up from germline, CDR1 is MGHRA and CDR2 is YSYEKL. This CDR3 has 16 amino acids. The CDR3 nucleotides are TGCGCCAGCAGCCAACCCGGGTCCGACGCCTCGAATGAGCAGTTCTTC. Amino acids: CASSQPGSDASNEQFF.

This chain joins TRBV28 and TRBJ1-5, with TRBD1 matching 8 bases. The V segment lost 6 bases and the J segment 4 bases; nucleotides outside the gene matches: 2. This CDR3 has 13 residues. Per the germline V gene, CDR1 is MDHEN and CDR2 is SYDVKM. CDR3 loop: CASRQGGNQPQHF. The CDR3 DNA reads TGTGCCAGCAGACAGGGGGGGAATCAGCCCCAGCATTTT. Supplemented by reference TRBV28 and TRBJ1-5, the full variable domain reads DVKVTQSSRYLVKRTGEKVFLECVQDMDHENMFWYRQDPGLGLRLIYFSYDVKMKEKGDIPEGYSVSREKKERFSLILESASTNQTSMYLCASRQGGNQPQHFGDGTRLSIL.

The CDR3 nucleotides read TGTGCCACCAGCAGAGAGCGGCCTGGGGTGTACAATGAGCAGTTCTTC. Translated: CATSRERPGVYNEQFF. The J gene is TRBJ2-1, the V gene TRBV15; D gene uncertain. The V gene's germline CDR1 is LNHNV and CDR2 YYDKDF (reference sequence). CDR3 size: 16 residues. Between the trimmed V and J ends, which lost 0 bases and 4 bases, there was a span of 13 bases.

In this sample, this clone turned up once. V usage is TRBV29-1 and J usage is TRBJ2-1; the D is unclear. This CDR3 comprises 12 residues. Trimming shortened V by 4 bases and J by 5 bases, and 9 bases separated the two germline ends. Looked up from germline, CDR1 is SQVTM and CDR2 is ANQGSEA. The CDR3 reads CSVGYWDNEQFF. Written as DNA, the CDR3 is TGCAGCGTTGGTTACTGGGACAATGAGCAGTTCTTC.

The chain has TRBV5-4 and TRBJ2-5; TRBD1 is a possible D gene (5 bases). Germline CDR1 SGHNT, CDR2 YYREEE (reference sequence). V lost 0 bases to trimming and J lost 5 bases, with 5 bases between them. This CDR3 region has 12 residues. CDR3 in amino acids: CASSLEGETQYF. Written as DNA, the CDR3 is TGTGCCAGCAGCTTGGAGGGGGAGACCCAGTACTTC.

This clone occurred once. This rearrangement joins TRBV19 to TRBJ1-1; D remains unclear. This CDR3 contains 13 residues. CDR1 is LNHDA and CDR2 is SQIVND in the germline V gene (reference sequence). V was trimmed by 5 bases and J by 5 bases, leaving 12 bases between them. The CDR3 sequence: CASSYERRTEAFF. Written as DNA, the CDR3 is TGTGCCAGTAGTTATGAGAGGAGGACTGAAGCTTTCTTT.

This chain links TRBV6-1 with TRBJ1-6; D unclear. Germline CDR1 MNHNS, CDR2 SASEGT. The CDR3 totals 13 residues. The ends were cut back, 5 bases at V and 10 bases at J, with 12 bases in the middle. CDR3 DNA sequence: TGTGCCAGCAGTTATAGACAAACGTCACCCCTCCACTTT. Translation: CASSYRQTSPLHF.

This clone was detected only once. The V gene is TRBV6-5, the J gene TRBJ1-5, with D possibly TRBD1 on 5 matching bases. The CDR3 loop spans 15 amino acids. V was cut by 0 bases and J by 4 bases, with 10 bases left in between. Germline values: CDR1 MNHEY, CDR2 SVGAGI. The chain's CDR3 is CASSYSQGVNQPQHF. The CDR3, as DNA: TGTGCCAGCAGTTACTCTCAGGGTGTAAATCAGCCCCAGCATTTT.

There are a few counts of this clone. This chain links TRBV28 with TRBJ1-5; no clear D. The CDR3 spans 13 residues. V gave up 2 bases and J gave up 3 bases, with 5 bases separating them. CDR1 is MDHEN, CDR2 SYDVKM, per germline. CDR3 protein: CASSLLTNQPQHF. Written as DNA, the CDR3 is TGTGCCAGCAGTTTACTGACCAATCAGCCCCAGCATTTT.

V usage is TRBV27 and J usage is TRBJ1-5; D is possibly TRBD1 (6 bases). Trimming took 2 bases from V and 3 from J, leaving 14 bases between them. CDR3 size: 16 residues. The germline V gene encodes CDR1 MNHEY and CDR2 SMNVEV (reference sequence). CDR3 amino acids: CASSLRQGRFNQPQHF. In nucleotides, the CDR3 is TGTGCCAGCAGTTTACGTCAGGGGCGTTTCAATCAGCCCCAGCATTTT.

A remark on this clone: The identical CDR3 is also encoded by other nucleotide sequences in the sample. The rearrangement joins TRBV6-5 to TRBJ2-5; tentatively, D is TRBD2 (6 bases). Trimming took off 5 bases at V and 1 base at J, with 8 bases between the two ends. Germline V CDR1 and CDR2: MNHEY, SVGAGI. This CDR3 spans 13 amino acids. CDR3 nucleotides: TGTGCCAGCAGTCGCGGGACCCAAGAGACCCAGTACTTC. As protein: CASSRGTQETQYF.

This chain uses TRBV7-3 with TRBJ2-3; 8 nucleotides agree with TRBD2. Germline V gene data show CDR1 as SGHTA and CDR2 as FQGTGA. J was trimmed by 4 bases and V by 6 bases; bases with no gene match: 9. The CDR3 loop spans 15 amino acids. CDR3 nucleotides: TGTGCCAGCAGGAGGCCACTAGCGGACGCAGATACGCAGTATTTT. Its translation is CASRRPLADADTQYF.

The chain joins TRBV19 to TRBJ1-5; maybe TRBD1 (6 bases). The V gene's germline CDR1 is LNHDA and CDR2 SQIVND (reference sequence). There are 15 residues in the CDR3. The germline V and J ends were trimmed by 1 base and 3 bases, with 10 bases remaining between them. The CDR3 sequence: CASSIGTEYNQPQHF. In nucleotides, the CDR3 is TGTGCCAGTAGTATAGGGACAGAGTACAATCAGCCCCAGCATTTT.

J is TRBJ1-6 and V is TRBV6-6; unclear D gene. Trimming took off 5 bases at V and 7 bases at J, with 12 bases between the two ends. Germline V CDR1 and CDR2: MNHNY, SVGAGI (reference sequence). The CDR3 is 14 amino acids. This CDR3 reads CASSLQGRNSPLHF. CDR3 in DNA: TGTGCCAGCAGTCTTCAAGGACGGAATTCACCCCTCCACTTT.

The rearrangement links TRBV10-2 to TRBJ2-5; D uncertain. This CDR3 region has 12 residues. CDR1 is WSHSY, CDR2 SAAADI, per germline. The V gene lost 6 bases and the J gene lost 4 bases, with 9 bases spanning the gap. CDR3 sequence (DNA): TGCGCCAGCAGCGTGATTATAGAGACCCAGTACTTC. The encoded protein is CASSVIIETQYF.

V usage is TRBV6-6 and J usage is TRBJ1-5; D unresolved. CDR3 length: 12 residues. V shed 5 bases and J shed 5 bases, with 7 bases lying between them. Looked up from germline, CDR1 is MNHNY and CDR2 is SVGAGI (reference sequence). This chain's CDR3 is CASSGRDQPQHF. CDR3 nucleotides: TGTGCCAGCAGTGGACGGGATCAGCCCCAGCATTTT.

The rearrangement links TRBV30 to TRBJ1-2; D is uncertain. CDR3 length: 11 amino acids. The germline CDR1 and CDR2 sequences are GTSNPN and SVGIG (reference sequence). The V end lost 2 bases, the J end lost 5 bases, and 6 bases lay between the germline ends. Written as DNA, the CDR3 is TGTGCCTGGAGTCACGGGTATGGCTACACCTTC. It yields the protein CAWSHGYGYTF.

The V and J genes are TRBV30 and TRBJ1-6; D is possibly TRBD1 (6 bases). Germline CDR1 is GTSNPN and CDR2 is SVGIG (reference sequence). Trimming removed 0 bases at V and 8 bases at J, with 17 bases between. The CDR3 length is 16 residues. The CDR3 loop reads CAWSVSAGGAHSPLHF. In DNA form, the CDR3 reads TGTGCCTGGAGTGTGTCGGCCGGGGGCGCGCATTCACCCCTCCACTTT.

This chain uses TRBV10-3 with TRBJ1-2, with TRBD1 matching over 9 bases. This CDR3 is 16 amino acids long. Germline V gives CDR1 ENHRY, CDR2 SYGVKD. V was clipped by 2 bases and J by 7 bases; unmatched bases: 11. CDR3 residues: CAISEGNYRGRAGYTF. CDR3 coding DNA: TGTGCCATCAGTGAGGGAAACTACAGGGGGCGGGCTGGCTACACCTTC.

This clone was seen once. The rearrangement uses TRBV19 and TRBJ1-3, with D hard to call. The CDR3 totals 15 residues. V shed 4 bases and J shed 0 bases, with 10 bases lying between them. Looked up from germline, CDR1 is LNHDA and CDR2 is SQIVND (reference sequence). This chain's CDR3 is CASSTRWDSGNTIYF. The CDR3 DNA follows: TGTGCCAGTAGTACCCGTTGGGACTCTGGAAACACCATATATTTT.

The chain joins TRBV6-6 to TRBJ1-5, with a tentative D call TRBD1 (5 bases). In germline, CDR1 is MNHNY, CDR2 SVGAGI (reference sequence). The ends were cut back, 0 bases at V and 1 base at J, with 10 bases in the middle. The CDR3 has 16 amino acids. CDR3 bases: TGTGCCAGCAGTTACTCTCGCAGGGAAAGCAATCAGCCCCAGCATTTT. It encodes CASSYSRRESNQPQHF.

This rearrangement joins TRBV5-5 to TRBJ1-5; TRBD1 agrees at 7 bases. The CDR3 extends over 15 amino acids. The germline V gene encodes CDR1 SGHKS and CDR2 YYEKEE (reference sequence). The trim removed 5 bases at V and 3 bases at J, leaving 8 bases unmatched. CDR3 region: CASSLGTAVNQPQHF. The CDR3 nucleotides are TGTGCCAGCAGTCTCGGGACAGCCGTCAATCAGCCCCAGCATTTT.

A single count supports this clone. CDR3 sequence: CAWNFLSTGVGGYTF. For the CDR3, the DNA is TGTGCCTGGAACTTCCTCTCGACAGGAGTGGGGGGCTACACCTTC. This rearrangement joins TRBV30 to TRBJ1-2, with D perhaps TRBD1 (6 bases). This CDR3 contains 15 residues. Trimming removed 4 bases at V and 8 bases at J, with 23 bases between. Germline-derived CDR1 and CDR2 are GTSNPN and SVGIG (reference sequence).

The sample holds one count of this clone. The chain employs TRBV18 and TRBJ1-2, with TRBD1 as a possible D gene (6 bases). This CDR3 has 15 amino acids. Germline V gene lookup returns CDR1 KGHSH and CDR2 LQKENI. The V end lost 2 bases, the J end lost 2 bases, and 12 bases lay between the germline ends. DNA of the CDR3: TGTGCCAGCTCACCAGGATCAGGGGTCAACTATGGCTACACCTTC. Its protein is CASSPGSGVNYGYTF.

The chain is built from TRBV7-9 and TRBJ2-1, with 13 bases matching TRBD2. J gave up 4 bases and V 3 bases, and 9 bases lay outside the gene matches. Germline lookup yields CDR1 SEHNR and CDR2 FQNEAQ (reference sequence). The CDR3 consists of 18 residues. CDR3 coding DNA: TGTGCCAGCAGCTTCACGACTAGCGGGGGGTCTCTTTACAATGAGCAGTTCTTC. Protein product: CASSFTTSGGSLYNEQFF.